This T cell receptor (beta chain) was identified in a study of long-term antiretroviral therapy in people with HIV. At survey level, the immunoSEQ assay was run in its v3.0 version. Data came from immunoSEQ multiplex PCR; TCRdb stores just in-frame clones and leaves some out. This sample carries some 40,000 clones, 80% to 85% of them seen once, and the ten largest clones take 5.5% to 8%. Per germline, CDR1 SGHVS and CDR2 FQNEAQ. The CDR3 extends over 16 amino acids. V shed 4 bases, J shed 3 bases, and the junction held 9 bases outside the gene matches. The source of this sequence is a young man with HIV. The chain employs TRBV7-8 and TRBJ2-7, with 10 bases lining up with TRBD1. The sequencing here drew on unsorted PBMCs, taken 1 year after starting antiretroviral therapy. CDR3 in amino acids: CASSSPGTGDNYEQYF. The CDR3, as DNA: TGTGCCAGCAGCTCGCCCGGGACAGGGGACAACTACGAGCAGTACTTC.